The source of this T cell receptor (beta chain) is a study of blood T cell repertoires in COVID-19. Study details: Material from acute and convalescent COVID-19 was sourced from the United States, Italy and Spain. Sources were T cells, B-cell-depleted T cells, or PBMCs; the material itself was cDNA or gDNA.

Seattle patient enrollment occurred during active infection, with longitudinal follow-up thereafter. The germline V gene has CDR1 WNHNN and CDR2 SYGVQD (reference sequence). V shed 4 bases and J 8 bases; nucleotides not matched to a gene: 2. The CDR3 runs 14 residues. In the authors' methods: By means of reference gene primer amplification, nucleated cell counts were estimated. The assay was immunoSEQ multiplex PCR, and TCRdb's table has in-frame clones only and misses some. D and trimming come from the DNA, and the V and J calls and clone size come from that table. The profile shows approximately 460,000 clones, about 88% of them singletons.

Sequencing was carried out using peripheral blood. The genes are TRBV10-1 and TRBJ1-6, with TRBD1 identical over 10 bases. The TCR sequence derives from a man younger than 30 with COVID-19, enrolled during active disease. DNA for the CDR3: TGCGCCAGCAGTGCGGGACAGGGGTATTCACCCCTCCACTTT. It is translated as CASSAGQGYSPLHF.